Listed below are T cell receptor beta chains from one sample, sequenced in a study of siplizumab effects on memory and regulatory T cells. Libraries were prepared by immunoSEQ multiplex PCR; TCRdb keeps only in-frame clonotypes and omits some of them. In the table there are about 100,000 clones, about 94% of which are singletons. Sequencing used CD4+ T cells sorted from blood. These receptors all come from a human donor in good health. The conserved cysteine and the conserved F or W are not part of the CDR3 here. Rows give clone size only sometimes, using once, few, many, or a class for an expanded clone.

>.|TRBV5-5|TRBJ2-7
ASSLGQGKQYEQY
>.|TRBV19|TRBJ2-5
ASSTISGTGRETQY
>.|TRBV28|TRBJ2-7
ASSLGLAGELSYEQY
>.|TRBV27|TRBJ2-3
ASSSPRLAGTDTQY
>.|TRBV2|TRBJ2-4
ASSDAVAKNIQY
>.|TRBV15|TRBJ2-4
ATSRAWAVSAKNIQY
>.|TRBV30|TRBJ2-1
AWSRLARSYNEQF
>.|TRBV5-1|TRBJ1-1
ASTTSTGGNTEAF
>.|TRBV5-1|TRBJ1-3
ASSNDWYSGNTIY
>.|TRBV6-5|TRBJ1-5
ASSFSGKSQH
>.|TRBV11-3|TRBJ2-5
ASSLEGRETQY
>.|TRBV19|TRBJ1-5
ASLDRAKLSNQPQH
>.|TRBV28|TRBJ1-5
ASRRGQGGNQPQH
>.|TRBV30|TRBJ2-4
AWSVGLAKNIQY
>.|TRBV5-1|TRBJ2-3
ASSLAVGPVTDTQY
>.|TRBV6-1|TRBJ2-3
ASSGTRGDTQY
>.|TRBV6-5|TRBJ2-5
ASSYSAIQETQY
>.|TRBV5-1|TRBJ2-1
ASSQGDFYNEQF
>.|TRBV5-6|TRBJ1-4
ASSWGRNEKLF
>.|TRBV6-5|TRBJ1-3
ASSPISTGNTIY
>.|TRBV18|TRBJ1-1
ASSSQGSFAEAF
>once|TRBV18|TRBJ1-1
ASSPGQVSRGTEAF
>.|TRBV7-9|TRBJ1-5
ASSLDLGQPQH
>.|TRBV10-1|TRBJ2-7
ASSEVANYEQY
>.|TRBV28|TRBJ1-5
ASNLAAGFGPQH
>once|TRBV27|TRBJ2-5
ASSTIAGVKETQY
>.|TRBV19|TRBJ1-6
ASSTRTENSPLH
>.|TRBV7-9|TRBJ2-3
ASSYDTDTQY
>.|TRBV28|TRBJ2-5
ASSLSGQGASETQY
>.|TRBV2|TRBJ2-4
ASRPGLNNIQY
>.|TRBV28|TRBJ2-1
ASRFAGRSYNEQF
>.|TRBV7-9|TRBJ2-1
ASSKDRGIAFGEQF
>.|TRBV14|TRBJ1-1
ASSRQENTEAF
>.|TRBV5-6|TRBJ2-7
ASSFGGQGRYEQY
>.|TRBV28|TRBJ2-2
ASSRTGRGELF
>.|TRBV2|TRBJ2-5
ASRADERTQY
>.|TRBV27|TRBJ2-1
ASSKILIGRVPYNEQF
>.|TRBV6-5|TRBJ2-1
ASSFQRGTSYNGQF
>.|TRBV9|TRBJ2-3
ASSVVQRTDTQY
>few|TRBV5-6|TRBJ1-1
ASNHIKNTEAF
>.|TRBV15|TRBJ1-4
ATSRGEPATNEKLF